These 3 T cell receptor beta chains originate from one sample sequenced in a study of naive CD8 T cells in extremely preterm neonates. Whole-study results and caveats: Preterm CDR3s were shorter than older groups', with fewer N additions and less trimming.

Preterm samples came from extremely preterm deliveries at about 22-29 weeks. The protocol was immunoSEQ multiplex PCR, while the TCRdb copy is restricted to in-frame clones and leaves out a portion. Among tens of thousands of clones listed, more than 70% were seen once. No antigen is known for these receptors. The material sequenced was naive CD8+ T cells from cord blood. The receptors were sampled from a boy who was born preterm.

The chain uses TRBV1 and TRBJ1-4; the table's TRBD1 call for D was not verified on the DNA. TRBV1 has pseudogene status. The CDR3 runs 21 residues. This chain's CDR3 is CTSSQDLEKQTAGDRDEKLFF. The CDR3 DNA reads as TGCACCAGCAGCCAAGATCTAGAAAAACAGACGGCGGGGGACAGGGACGAAAAACTGTTTTTT.

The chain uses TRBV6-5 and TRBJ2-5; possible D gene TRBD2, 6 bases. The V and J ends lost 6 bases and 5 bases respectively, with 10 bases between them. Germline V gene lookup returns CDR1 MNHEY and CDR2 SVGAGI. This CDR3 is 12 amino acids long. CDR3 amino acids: CASRGLAETQYF. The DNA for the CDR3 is TGTGCCAGCAGAGGTCTAGCGGAGACCCAGTACTTC.

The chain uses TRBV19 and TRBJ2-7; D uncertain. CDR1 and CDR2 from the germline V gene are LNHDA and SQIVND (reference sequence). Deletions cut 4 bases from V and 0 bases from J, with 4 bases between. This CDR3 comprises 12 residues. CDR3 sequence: CASSKNSYEQYF. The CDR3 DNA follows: TGTGCCAGTAGTAAAAACTCCTACGAGCAGTACTTC. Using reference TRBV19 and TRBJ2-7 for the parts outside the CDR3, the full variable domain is DGGITQSPKYLFRKEGQNVTLSCEQNLNHDAMYWYRQDPGQGLRLIYYSQIVNDFQKGDIAEGYSVSREKKESFPLTVTSAQKNPTAFYLCASSKNSYEQYFGPGTRLTVT.